The 11 T cell receptor beta chains given below trace back to one sample, sequenced in a study of blood T cell repertoires in COVID-19 (dated by TCRdb to about 2020). Library method: the immunoSEQ multiplex PCR assay. TCRdb re-hosts the immuneACCESS table, in-frame sequences only. Its copies lack some clones; in the studies checked, an unresolved V gene accounts for under half of them, and the cause for the rest is not known. The sample table contains over 200,000 clones; only one count was recorded for 70% to 90% of them. 0.7% of the sample comes from the top ten. The sequencing sample was made of peripheral blood. Receptors were obtained from a human donor in a cohort sampled during active COVID-19.

A remark on this clone: One end of the junction fails to match germline, which may point to a read error. The chain carries TRBV6-5 and TRBJ1-1; 7 bases align to TRBD1. The CDR3 loop spans 13 amino acids. The germline V gene has CDR1 MNHEY and CDR2 SVGAGI. The CDR3, as DNA: TGTGCCAGCAGTTACAACGTAGGACAGGAAGAAGTCTTT. This translates into CASSYNVGQEEVF.

This sequence joins TRBV6-5 and TRBJ1-2; D is ambiguous. Trimming took 2 bases from V and 4 from J, leaving 14 bases between them. This CDR3 contains 15 residues. The germline gives CDR1 MNHEY, CDR2 SVGAGI. CDR3 in DNA: TGTGCCAGCAGTTACAAGGCACTAAGAATCTATGGCTACACCTTC. It encodes CASSYKALRIYGYTF.

The CDR3 spells CASSNTGYGETQYF. The CDR3, as DNA: TGTGCCAGTAGTAACACAGGGTACGGCGAGACCCAGTACTTC. The chain employs TRBV19 and TRBJ2-5; a weak D match, TRBD1 (6 bases). This CDR3 is built from 14 residues. The ends were cut back, 4 bases at V and 5 bases at J, with 14 bases in the middle. Germline values: CDR1 LNHDA, CDR2 SQIVND (reference sequence).

V is TRBV6-6 and J is TRBJ2-7, with 8 bases that match TRBD1. The germline gives CDR1 MNHNY, CDR2 SVGAGI (reference sequence). The CDR3 covers 15 residues. Trimming took 5 bases from V and 2 from J; bases not matched to a gene: 8. The CDR3 nucleotides read TGTGCCAGCAGTCTTGGACAGGGTCCCCCCTACGAGCAGTACTTC. Encoded protein: CASSLGQGPPYEQYF.

This clone appeared once. CDR3 DNA: TGTGCCAGCAGCCTCGGACAGTTGAGCTCCTATAATTCACCCCTCCACTTT. Protein product: CASSLGQLSSYNSPLHF. The gene calls are TRBV5-6 and TRBJ1-6; maybe TRBD1 (6 bases). Germline V CDR1 and CDR2: SGHDT, YYEEEE. The CDR3 extends over 17 amino acids. The ends were cut back, 4 bases at V and 0 bases at J, with 14 bases in the middle.

CDR3 nucleotides: TGTGCCAGTAGATCAGGGTTAGATACGCAGTATTTT. Translation: CASRSGLDTQYF. V gene TRBV19 combines with J gene TRBJ2-3, with D tentatively TRBD1 (5 bases). This CDR3 is built from 12 residues. Trimming cost V 6 bases and J 5 bases, with 9 bases left between them. From germline, CDR1 is LNHDA and CDR2 SQIVND (reference sequence).

The rearrangement uses TRBV4-3 and TRBJ1-4; TRBD1 aligns across 11 bases. This CDR3 is built from 17 residues. Germline CDR1 and CDR2: LGHNA and YSLEER. The J segment lost 1 base and the V segment lost 1 base, leaving 2 bases of the junction unmatched. CDR3 protein: CASSQGTGGQTNEKLFF. CDR3 coding DNA: TGCGCCAGCAGCCAAGGGACAGGGGGCCAAACTAATGAAAAACTGTTTTTT.

The CDR3 DNA reads TGTGCCAGCAGCCAAGAGCTGGGAGGGACTGGATCGTACAATGAGCAGTTCTTC. Translated, it gives CASSQELGGTGSYNEQFF. The chain couples TRBV4-2 to TRBJ2-1, with TRBD2 matching 7 bases. The germline gives CDR1 LGHNA, CDR2 YNFKEQ. The CDR3 has 18 amino acids. V shed 0 bases, J shed 4 bases, and the junction held 12 bases outside the gene matches.

This clone was detected only once. The chain uses TRBV4-3 and TRBJ2-7; 7 positions agree with TRBD2. Germline values: CDR1 LGHNA, CDR2 YSLEER. The V and J ends lost 4 bases and 3 bases, in that order; junction bases with no gene match: 3. The CDR3 totals 13 residues. Here the CDR3 DNA reads TGCGCCAGCAGCCCCGGACTAGTCTACGAGCAGTACTTC. Residues: CASSPGLVYEQYF.

This chain uses TRBV28 with TRBJ2-7; D might be TRBD1 (5 bases). The CDR3 consists of 15 residues. With 7 bases removed from V and 2 bases from J, the gap between germline ends came to 18 bases. Germline V gene data show CDR1 as MDHEN and CDR2 as SYDVKM. CDR3 region: CASTALQGGAYEQYF. CDR3 coding DNA: TGTGCCAGCACCGCCCTCCAGGGCGGCGCCTACGAGCAGTACTTC.

The genes are TRBV3-1 (or the pseudogene TRBV3-2) and TRBJ1-5; a possible D gene is TRBD1 (6 bases). V was trimmed by 1 base and J by 4 bases, leaving 8 bases between them. The CDR3 totals 14 residues. Germline CDR1 LGHDT, CDR2 YNNKEL (reference sequence). CDR3 sequence reads: CASSQGTANQPQHF. CDR3 DNA sequence: TGTGCCAGCAGCCAAGGGACAGCTAATCAGCCCCAGCATTTT.